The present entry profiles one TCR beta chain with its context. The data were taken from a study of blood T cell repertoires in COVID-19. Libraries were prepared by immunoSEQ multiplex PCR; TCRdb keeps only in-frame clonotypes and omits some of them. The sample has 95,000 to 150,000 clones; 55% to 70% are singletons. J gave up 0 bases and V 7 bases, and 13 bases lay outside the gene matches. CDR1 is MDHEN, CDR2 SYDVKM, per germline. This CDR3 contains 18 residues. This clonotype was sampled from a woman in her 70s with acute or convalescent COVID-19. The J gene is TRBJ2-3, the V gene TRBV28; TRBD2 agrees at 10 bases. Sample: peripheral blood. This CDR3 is CASTWALAGTTSTDTQYF. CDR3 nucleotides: TGTGCCAGCACCTGGGCACTAGCGGGAACCACTAGCACAGATACGCAGTATTTT.